This T cell receptor (beta chain) was identified in a study of Ad26.COV2.S vaccination and SARS-CoV-2 variants. Study-wide background: The Ad26.COV2.S arm of the COV1001 trial was where the donor was placed. In the study, Ad26.COV2.S was injected intramuscularly once, or twice 56 days apart.

Profiling relied on immunoSEQ multiplex PCR, and the TCRdb table lists in-frame clones only, not all of them. The sample yields approximately 360,000 clones, around 82% seen once. CDR1 LNHNV and CDR2 YYDKDF come from the germline V gene (reference sequence). There are 13 residues in the CDR3. The germline V and J ends were trimmed by 8 bases and 4 bases, with 14 bases remaining between them. Treatment here: 19 received Ad26.COV2.S at low or high dose, single or two shots; five or six received placebo; per-sample allocation not given. It was on day 63 after the first vaccine or placebo injection that samples were taken. Donation came from an adult in Boston who was aged 18-55 years. Ad26 vector vaccine expressed Wuhan-strain SARS-CoV-2 spike.

The rearrangement uses TRBV15 and TRBJ1-1; no clear D. Source: peripheral blood, taken in a trial of Ad26.COV2.S vaccine versus placebo. This sequence was found in a person between 18 and 65 years old who received the Ad26.COV2.S COVID-19 vaccine or a placebo. The CDR3, as DNA: TGTGCCACCTCCCGAAAAAGGGCCACTGAAGCTTTCTTT. Amino acids: CATSRKRATEAFF.